This TCR beta chain was sequenced in a study of control samples from healthy donors and cancer patients. This table comes from immunoSEQ multiplex PCR, and its TCRdb copy is limited to in-frame clones, with some not included. The table shows 95,000 to 150,000 clones, with about 87% occurring only once. In this sample, this clone turned up once. The CDR3 loop spans 14 amino acids. Source material: blood. The source is a man in his forties in good health. The genes are TRBV21-1 and TRBJ1-1; the listed D gene, TRBD1, was not tested against the DNA. TRBV21-1 is a recognized pseudogene. The CDR3 nucleotides read TGTGCCAGCAGCAGGGGACACGCGAACACTGAAGCTTTCTTT. Translating gives CASSRGHANTEAFF.